The entry below describes one TCR beta chain. Profiled with immunoSEQ multiplex PCR; TCRdb holds only in-frame clones, not every one. The sample yields 250,000 or so clones, 80% to 90% seen once. The sample comes from a study of blood T cell repertoires in COVID-19. About the study: T cells, B-cell-depleted T cells, or PBMCs provided the cDNA or gDNA that served as material.

The sequenced material came from PBMCs or T cells enriched from blood (not recorded which). The receptor was isolated from a woman in her 30s with acute COVID-19.

CDR3 nucleotide sequence: TGTGCCAGCACCAGACTAGTGAATGAGCAGTTCTTC. Translating it yields CASTRLVNEQFF. V is TRBV2 and J is TRBJ2-1; possible D gene TRBD2, 6 bases. The CDR3 length is 12 residues. Germline V gene lookup returns CDR1 SNHLY and CDR2 FYNNEI. V lost 7 bases to trimming and J lost 7 bases, with 11 bases between them.